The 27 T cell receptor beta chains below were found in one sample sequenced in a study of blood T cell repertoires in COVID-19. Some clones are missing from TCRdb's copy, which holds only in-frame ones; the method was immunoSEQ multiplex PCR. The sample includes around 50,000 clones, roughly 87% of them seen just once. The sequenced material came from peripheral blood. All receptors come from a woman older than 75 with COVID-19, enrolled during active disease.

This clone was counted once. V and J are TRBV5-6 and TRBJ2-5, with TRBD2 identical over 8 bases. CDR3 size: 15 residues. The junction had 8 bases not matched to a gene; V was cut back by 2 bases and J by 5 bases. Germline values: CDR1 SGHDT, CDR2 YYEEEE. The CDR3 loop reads CASSFFGSGAETQYF. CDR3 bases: TGTGCCAGCAGCTTTTTTGGTAGCGGGGCGGAGACCCAGTACTTC.

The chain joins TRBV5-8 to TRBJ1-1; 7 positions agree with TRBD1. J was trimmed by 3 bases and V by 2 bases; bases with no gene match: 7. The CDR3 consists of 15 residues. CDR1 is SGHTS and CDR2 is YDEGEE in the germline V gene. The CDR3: CASSLQGHGDTEAFF. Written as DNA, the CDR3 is TGTGCCAGCAGCTTACAGGGGCACGGAGACACTGAAGCTTTCTTT.

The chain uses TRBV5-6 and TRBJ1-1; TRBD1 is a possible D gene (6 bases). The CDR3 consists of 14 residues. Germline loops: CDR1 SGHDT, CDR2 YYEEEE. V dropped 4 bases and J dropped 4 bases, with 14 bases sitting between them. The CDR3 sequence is CASSAPTGSTEAFF. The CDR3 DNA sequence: TGTGCCAGCAGCGCGCCAACAGGGAGCACTGAAGCTTTCTTT.

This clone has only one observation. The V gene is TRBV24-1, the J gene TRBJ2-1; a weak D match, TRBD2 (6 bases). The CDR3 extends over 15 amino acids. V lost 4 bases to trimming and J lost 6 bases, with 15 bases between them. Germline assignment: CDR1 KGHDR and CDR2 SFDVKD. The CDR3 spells CATSDPGSAGNEQFF. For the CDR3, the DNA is TGTGCCACCAGTGACCCAGGGTCAGCGGGCAATGAGCAGTTCTTC.

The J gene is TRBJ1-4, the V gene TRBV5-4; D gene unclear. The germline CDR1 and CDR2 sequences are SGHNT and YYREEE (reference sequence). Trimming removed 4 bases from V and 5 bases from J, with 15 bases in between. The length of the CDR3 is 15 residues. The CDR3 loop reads CASSQRRGENEKLFF. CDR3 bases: TGTGCCAGCAGCCAACGACGGGGAGAGAATGAAAAACTGTTTTTT. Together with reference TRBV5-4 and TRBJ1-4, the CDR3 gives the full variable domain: ETGVTQSPTHLIKTRGQQVTLRCSSQSGHNTVSWYQQALGQGPQFIFQYYREEENGRGNFPPRFSGLQFPNYSSELNVNALELDDSALYLCASSQRRGENEKLFFGSGTQLSVL.

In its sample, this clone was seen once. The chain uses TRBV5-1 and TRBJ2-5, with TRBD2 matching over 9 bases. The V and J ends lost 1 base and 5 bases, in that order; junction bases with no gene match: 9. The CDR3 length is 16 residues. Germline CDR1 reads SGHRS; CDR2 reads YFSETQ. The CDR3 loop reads CASSLSAGGPGETQYF. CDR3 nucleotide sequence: TGCGCCAGCAGCTTGTCTGCGGGGGGGCCCGGGGAGACCCAGTACTTC.

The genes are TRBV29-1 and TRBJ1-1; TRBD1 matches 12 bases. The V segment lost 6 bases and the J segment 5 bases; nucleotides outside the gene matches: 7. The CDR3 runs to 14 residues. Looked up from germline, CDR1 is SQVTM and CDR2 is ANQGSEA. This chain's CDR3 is CSVNRDRGLTEAFF. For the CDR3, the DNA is TGCAGCGTAAACCGGGACAGGGGGCTTACTGAAGCTTTCTTT.

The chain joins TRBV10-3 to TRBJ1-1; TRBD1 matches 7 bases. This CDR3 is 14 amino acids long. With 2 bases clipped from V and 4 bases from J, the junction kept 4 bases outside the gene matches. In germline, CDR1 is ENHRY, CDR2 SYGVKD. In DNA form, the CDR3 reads TGTGCCATCAGTGAGAAGGCAGGGGGCACTGAAGCTTTCTTT. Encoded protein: CAISEKAGGTEAFF.

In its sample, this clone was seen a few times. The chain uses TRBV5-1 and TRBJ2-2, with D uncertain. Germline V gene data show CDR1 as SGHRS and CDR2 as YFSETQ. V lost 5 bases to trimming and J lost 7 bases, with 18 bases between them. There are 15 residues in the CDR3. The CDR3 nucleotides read TGCGCCAGCAGAGCCGAGGCGGCGGTAGGCGGGGAGCTGTTTTTT. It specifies CASRAEAAVGGELFF.

CDR3 bases: TGTGCCAGCTCTCCCGTGGGCTTGCCACAGGGGGCAGGAGGAAACACCATATATTTT. Translating it yields CASSPVGLPQGAGGNTIYF. The chain links TRBV18 to TRBJ1-3; 9 bases map to TRBD1. CDR3 length equals 19 residues. With V trimmed by 6 bases and J by 4 bases, 19 bases remained unmatched. Germline CDR1 is KGHSH and CDR2 is LQKENI. The entire variable domain, with the rest obtained from reference TRBV18 and TRBJ1-3, is as follows: NAGVMQNPRHLVRRRGQEARLRCSPMKGHSHVYWYRQLPEEGLKFMVYLQKENIIDESGMPKERFSAEFPKEGPSILRIQQVVRGDSAAYFCASSPVGLPQGAGGNTIYFGEGSWLTVV.

The CDR3 sequence is CAWNPGGQETQYF. The CDR3 DNA is TGTGCCTGGAACCCGGGGGGACAAGAGACCCAGTACTTC. This chain connects TRBV30 to TRBJ2-5; TRBD2 matches 7 bases. Germline V CDR1 and CDR2: GTSNPN, SVGIG (reference sequence). V lost 4 bases to trimming and J lost 2 bases; unmatched junction nucleotides: 4. The CDR3 is 13 residues long.

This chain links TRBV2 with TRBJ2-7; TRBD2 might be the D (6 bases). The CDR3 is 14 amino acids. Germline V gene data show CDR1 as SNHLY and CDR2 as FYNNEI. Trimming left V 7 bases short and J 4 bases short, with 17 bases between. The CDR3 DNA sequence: TGTGCCAGCACCTGGGGGGTGCCCCGGTACGAGCAGTACTTC. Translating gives CASTWGVPRYEQYF.

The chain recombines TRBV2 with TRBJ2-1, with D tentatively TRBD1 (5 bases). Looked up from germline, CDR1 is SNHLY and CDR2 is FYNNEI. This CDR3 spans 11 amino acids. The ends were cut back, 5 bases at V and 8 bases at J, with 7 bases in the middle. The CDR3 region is CASSPQDEQFF. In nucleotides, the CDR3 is TGTGCCAGCAGTCCACAGGATGAGCAGTTCTTC. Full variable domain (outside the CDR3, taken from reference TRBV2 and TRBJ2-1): EPEVTQTPSHQVTQMGQEVILRCVPISNHLYFYWYRQILGQKVEFLVSFYNNEISEKSEIFDDQFSVERPDGSNFTLKIRSTKLEDSAMYFCASSPQDEQFFGPGTRLTVL.

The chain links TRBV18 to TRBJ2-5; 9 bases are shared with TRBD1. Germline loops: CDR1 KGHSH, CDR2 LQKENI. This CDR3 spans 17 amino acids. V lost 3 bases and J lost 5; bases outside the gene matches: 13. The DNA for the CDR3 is TGTGCCAGCTCACCCTTTCATTCGGGACAGGGTCTCGAGACCCAGTACTTC. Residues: CASSPFHSGQGLETQYF.

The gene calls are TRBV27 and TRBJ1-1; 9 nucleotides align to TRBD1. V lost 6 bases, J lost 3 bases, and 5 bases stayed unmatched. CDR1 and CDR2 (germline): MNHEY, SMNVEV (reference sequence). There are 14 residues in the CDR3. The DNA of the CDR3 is TGTGCCAGCAGACACAGGGGGCTACACACTGAAGCTTTCTTT. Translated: CASRHRGLHTEAFF.

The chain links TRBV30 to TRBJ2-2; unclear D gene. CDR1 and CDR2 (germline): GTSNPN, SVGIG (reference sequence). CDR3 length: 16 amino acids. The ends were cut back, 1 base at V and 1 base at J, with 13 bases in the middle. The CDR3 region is CAWSDVLRKNTGELFF. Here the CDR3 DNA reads TGTGCCTGGAGTGACGTTCTGAGAAAGAACACCGGGGAGCTGTTTTTT.

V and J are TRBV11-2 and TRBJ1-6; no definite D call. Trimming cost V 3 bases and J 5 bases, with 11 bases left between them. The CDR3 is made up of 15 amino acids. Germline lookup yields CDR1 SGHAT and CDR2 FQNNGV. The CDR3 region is CASSFSSGNNSPLHF. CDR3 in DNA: TGTGCCAGCAGCTTTTCCTCCGGGAATAATTCACCCCTCCACTTT. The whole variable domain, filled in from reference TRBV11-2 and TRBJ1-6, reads EAGVAQSPRYKIIEKRQSVAFWCNPISGHATLYWYQQILGQGPKLLIQFQNNGVVDDSQLPKDRFSAERLKGVDSTLKIQPAKLEDSAVYLCASSFSSGNNSPLHFGNGTRLTVT.

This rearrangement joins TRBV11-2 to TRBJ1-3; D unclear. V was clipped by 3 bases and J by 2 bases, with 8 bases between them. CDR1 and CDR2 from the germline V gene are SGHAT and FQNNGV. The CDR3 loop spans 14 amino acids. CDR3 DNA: TGTGCCAGCAGCTTCGGTGATACTGGAAACACCATATATTTT. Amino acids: CASSFGDTGNTIYF. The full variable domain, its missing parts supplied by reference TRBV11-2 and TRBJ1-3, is EAGVAQSPRYKIIEKRQSVAFWCNPISGHATLYWYQQILGQGPKLLIQFQNNGVVDDSQLPKDRFSAERLKGVDSTLKIQPAKLEDSAVYLCASSFGDTGNTIYFGEGSWLTVV.

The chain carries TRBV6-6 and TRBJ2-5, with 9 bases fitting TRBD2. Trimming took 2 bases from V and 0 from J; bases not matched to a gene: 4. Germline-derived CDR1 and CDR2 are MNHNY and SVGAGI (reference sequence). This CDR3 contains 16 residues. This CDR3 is CASSYKRGAYQETQYF. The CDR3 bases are TGTGCCAGCAGTTACAAGCGGGGGGCCTACCAAGAGACCCAGTACTTC.

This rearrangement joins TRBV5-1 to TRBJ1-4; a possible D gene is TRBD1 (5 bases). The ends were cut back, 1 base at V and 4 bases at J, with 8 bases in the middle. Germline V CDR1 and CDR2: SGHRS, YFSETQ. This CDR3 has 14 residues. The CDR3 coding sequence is TGCGCCAGCAGCTTGTTCGGGGGTAATGAAAAACTGTTTTTT. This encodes CASSLFGGNEKLFF.

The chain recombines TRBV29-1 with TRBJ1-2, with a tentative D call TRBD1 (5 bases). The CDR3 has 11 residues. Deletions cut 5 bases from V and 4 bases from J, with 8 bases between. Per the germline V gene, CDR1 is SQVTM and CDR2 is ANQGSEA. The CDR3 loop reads CSVLQAYGYTF. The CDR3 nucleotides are TGCAGCGTTCTACAGGCCTATGGCTACACCTTC.

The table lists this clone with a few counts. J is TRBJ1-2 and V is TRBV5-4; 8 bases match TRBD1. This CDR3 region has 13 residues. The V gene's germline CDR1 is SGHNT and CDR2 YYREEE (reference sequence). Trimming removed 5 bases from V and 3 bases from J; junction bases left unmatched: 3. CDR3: CASRKDRDYGYTF. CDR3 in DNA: TGTGCCAGCAGGAAGGACAGGGACTATGGCTACACCTTC.

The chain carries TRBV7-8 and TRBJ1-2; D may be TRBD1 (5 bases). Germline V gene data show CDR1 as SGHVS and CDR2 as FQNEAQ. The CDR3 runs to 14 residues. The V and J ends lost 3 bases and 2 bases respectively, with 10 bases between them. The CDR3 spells CASSLRQKNYGYTF. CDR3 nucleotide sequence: TGTGCCAGCAGCTTGCGACAGAAGAACTATGGCTACACCTTC.

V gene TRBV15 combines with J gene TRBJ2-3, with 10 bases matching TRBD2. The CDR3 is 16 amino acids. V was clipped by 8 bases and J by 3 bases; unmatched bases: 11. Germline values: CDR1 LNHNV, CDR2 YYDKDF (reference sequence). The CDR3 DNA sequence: TGTGCCACCCGGCAGCGGGGGGGAACGTTGACAGATACGCAGTATTTT. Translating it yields CATRQRGGTLTDTQYF.

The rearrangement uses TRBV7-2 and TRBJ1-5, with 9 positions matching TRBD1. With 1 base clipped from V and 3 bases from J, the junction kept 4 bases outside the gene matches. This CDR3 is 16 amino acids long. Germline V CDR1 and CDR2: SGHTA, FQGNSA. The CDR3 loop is CASSLVGQGFNQPQHF. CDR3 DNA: TGTGCCAGCAGCTTAGTGGGACAGGGATTCAATCAGCCCCAGCATTTT.

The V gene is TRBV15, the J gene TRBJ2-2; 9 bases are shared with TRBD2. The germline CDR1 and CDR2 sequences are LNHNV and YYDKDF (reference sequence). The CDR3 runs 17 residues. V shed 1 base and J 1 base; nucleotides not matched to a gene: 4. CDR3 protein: CATSRGGSGGNTGELFF. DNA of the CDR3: TGTGCCACCAGCAGAGGCGGTAGCGGGGGGAACACCGGGGAGCTGTTTTTT.

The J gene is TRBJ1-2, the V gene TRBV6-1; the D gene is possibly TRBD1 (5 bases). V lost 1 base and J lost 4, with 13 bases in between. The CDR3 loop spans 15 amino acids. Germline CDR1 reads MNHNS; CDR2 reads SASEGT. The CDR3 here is CASSEGHTRAYGYTF. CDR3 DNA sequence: TGTGCCAGCAGTGAAGGGCACACCAGGGCCTATGGCTACACCTTC.